This TCR beta chain was sequenced in a study of T cell repertoires in cytomegalovirus infection. Turning to the study itself: Indicated by public TCR beta signatures were CMV infection and matching HLA type.

TCRdb reprocessed the reads with MiXCR, giving one entry per CDR3 protein. The table lists 310,000 or so distinct CDR3 sequences, 9.6% of them singletons. This clonotype was recorded at least ten times. Antigen: not known. Whole-study results and caveats: Cumulated frequencies of public TCR beta families served to identify carriers of CMV plus the relevant HLA. The ex vivo response was dominated by HLA-C-restricted CMV-specific TCR beta clonotypes.

Deletions cut 3 bases from V and 1 base from J, with 6 bases between. The length of the CDR3 is 13 residues. V and J are TRBV12-3 or TRBV12-4 and TRBJ1-1; D is uncertain. Sequences were obtained from PBMCs. The sequence came from a human donor in good health (CMV status not recorded). Some clones in this sample may be carry-over from other donors' samples. CDR3 residues: CASSFSTNTEAFF. In nucleotides, the CDR3 is TGTGCCAGCAGTTTCTCCACGAACACTGAAGCTTTCTTT.